Below are 24 T cell receptor beta chains sequenced from a single sample in a study of blood T cell repertoires in COVID-19. The assay was immunoSEQ multiplex PCR, and TCRdb's table has in-frame clones only and misses some. The sample shows about 480,000 clones, about 89% of them seen only once. Sequenced material: peripheral blood. These receptors all stem from a woman in her twenties or thirties with acute or convalescent COVID-19.

The CDR3 region is CASSTTGAGANVLTF. The CDR3 DNA reads as TGTGCCAGTAGTACTACAGGGGCTGGGGCCAACGTCCTGACTTTC. The chain has TRBV19 and TRBJ2-6; the match to TRBD1 covers 7 bases. The germline V gene encodes CDR1 LNHDA and CDR2 SQIVND (reference sequence). Trimming at V came to 4 bases and at J to 2 bases, leaving 2 bases not matched to a gene. This CDR3 comprises 15 residues. Complete variable domain (other parts from reference TRBV19 and TRBJ2-6): DGGITQSPKYLFRKEGQNVTLSCEQNLNHDAMYWYRQDPGQGLRLIYYSQIVNDFQKGDIAEGYSVSREKKESFPLTVTSAQKNPTAFYLCASSTTGAGANVLTFGAGSRLTVL.

The chain combines TRBV9 with TRBJ2-1; TRBD2 is a possible D gene (7 bases). V was clipped by 3 bases and J by 5 bases, with 15 bases between them. Germline CDR1 SGDLS, CDR2 YYNGEE. The CDR3 totals 15 residues. This CDR3 reads CASSAKGGTNNEQFF. CDR3 nucleotides: TGTGCCAGCAGCGCAAAGGGGGGGACAAACAATGAGCAGTTCTTC.

The chain has TRBV24-1 and TRBJ2-5; 9 positions match TRBD1. Per the germline V gene, CDR1 is KGHDR and CDR2 is SFDVKD. Trimming at V came to 4 bases and at J to 5 bases, leaving 4 bases not matched to a gene. This CDR3 comprises 14 residues. This CDR3 is CATSDNRGRETQYF. CDR3 DNA: TGTGCCACCAGTGACAACAGGGGGCGGGAGACCCAGTACTTC.

The chain carries TRBV28 and TRBJ2-1, with 7 bases that match TRBD2. The CDR3 covers 15 residues. The germline CDR1 and CDR2 sequences are MDHEN and SYDVKM. The J segment lost 3 bases and the V segment lost 5 bases, leaving 7 bases of the junction unmatched. CDR3 loop: CASSSGGGVYNEQFF. In DNA form, the CDR3 reads TGTGCCAGCAGTAGTGGTGGGGGGGTCTACAATGAGCAGTTCTTC.

This clone has just one count. The CDR3 nucleotides read TGCGCCAGCAGCTTGGGGACAGGGGAGGACGAGCAGTACTTC. Its protein product is CASSLGTGEDEQYF. V gene TRBV5-1 combines with J gene TRBJ2-7, with 9 bases that match TRBD1. V lost 0 bases and J lost 5; bases outside the gene matches: 3. The germline gives CDR1 SGHRS, CDR2 YFSETQ. The length of the CDR3 is 14 residues.

V usage is TRBV7-6 and J usage is TRBJ1-6; D is perhaps TRBD1 (5 bases). CDR1 and CDR2 from the germline V gene are SGHVS and FNYEAQ. The CDR3 loop spans 14 amino acids. V shed 5 bases and J shed 7 bases, with 12 bases lying between them. The CDR3 region is CASSGTGGNSPLHF. The CDR3 DNA follows: TGTGCCAGCAGCGGGACCGGAGGGAATTCACCCCTCCACTTT.

At least ten counts were recorded for this clone. The chain has TRBV2 and TRBJ2-5; 10 bases are shared with TRBD2. Per the germline V gene, CDR1 is SNHLY and CDR2 is FYNNEI. After removal of 6 bases from V and 2 bases from J, the junction contained 15 bases not matched to a gene. There are 18 residues in the CDR3. CDR3 amino acids: CASRVAGGSLDPQETQYF. As DNA, the CDR3 is TGTGCCAGCAGGGTAGCGGGGGGCTCCCTAGATCCACAAGAGACCCAGTACTTC.

This clone appeared a few times. DNA for the CDR3: TGTGCCAGCAGCCCATACAGAAACTATGGCTACACCTTC. It specifies CASSPYRNYGYTF. The V gene is TRBV5-5, the J gene TRBJ1-2; D is undetermined. The length of the CDR3 is 13 residues. V was cut by 4 bases and J by 2 bases, with 9 bases left in between. CDR1 is SGHKS and CDR2 is YYEKEE in the germline V gene (reference sequence).

The chain combines TRBV12-3 or TRBV12-4 with TRBJ2-7, with D unresolved. This CDR3 has 12 residues. The V gene lost 5 bases and the J gene lost 3 bases, with 8 bases spanning the gap. CDR3 amino acids: CASSPFSYEQYF. CDR3 DNA: TGTGCCAGCAGTCCCTTTAGCTACGAGCAGTACTTC.

The chain carries TRBV5-8 and TRBJ1-6, with TRBD1 matching 7 bases. V lost 4 bases to trimming and J lost 0 bases; unmatched junction nucleotides: 7. The CDR3 runs to 17 residues. Germline CDR1 SGHTS, CDR2 YDEGEE. CDR3 loop: CASSLRQGYSYNSPLHF. CDR3 bases: TGTGCCAGCAGCCTAAGACAGGGCTACTCCTATAATTCACCCCTCCACTTT.

This rearrangement joins TRBV2 to TRBJ2-3, with TRBD1 identical over 11 bases. Germline trimming cut 8 bases from V and 4 bases from J; bases unmatched to any gene: 5. Looked up from germline, CDR1 is SNHLY and CDR2 is FYNNEI. The CDR3 has 14 amino acids. The CDR3 protein is CASAWTGGADTQYF. The CDR3 DNA reads as TGTGCCAGCGCTTGGACAGGGGGCGCAGATACGCAGTATTTT. Looking up the rest from reference TRBV2 and TRBJ2-3 gives the full variable domain: EPEVTQTPSHQVTQMGQEVILRCVPISNHLYFYWYRQILGQKVEFLVSFYNNEISEKSEIFDDQFSVERPDGSNFTLKIRSTKLEDSAMYFCASAWTGGADTQYFGPGTRLTVL.

This rearrangement joins TRBV4-2 to TRBJ2-1; D perhaps matches TRBD2 (5 bases). The CDR3 length is 15 residues. Germline V CDR1 and CDR2: LGHNA, YNFKEQ. Trimming cost V 3 bases and J 0 bases, with 9 bases left between them. The CDR3 coding sequence is TGTGCCAGCAGCCAGACTACGAGCTCCTACAATGAGCAGTTCTTC. Protein: CASSQTTSSYNEQFF.

The chain employs TRBV11-3 and TRBJ2-7; a weak D match, TRBD1 (6 bases). V dropped 3 bases and J dropped 6 bases, with 12 bases sitting between them. This CDR3 is built from 13 residues. CDR1 and CDR2 from the germline V gene are SGHNT and YENEEA. CDR3 DNA: TGTGCCAGCAGCTTCTTACCCAGGGGCGAGCAGTACTTC. It codes for CASSFLPRGEQYF.

The rearrangement links TRBV5-8 to TRBJ1-6, with 10 bases identical to TRBD1. The CDR3 consists of 17 residues. After removal of 1 base from V and 6 bases from J, the junction contained 7 bases not matched to a gene. Germline V gene sequence: CDR1 SGHTS, CDR2 YDEGEE. CDR3 in amino acids: CASSLHAGTGANSPLHF. CDR3 nucleotide sequence: TGTGCCAGCAGCTTGCACGCCGGGACAGGGGCTAATTCACCCCTCCACTTT. Together with reference TRBV5-8 and TRBJ1-6, the CDR3 gives the full variable domain: EAGVTQSPTHLIKTRGQQATLRCSPISGHTSVYWYQQALGLGLQFLLWYDEGEERNRGNFPPRFSGRQFPNYSSELNVNALELEDSALYLCASSLHAGTGANSPLHFGNGTRLTVT.

This clone was detected only once. J is TRBJ1-1 and V is TRBV7-3; 8 positions agree with TRBD1. CDR1 and CDR2 from the germline V gene are SGHTA and FQGTGA. The CDR3 totals 13 residues. V was clipped by 5 bases and J by 10 bases; unmatched bases: 9. The CDR3 coding sequence is TGTGCCAGCAGCACCCGACAGGGGCTAGTAGCTTTCTTT. Encoded protein: CASSTRQGLVAFF.

The genes are TRBV6-5 and TRBJ2-5; 9 nucleotides align to TRBD2. The CDR3 runs to 14 residues. Germline V gives CDR1 MNHEY, CDR2 SVGAGI. V dropped 9 bases and J dropped 1; count of bases not matched to a gene: 6. CDR3 in amino acids: CASEASGIQETQYF. CDR3 DNA: TGTGCCAGTGAGGCTAGCGGGATCCAAGAGACCCAGTACTTC.

The chain recombines TRBV3-1 (or the pseudogene TRBV3-2) with TRBJ2-2, with 7 nucleotides matching TRBD1. This CDR3 region has 16 residues. Germline CDR1 LGHDT, CDR2 YNNKEL (reference sequence). V lost 1 base, J lost 4 bases, and 6 bases stayed unmatched. The CDR3 here is CASSQGQGSSTGELFF. In DNA form, the CDR3 reads TGTGCCAGCAGCCAAGGACAGGGATCGAGCACCGGGGAGCTGTTTTTT.

The CDR3 DNA is TGTGCCAGCAGTGAAGGTCCGGGACAGGGTTCTACTGGCTACACCTTC. Translated: CASSEGPGQGSTGYTF. The chain couples TRBV6-1 to TRBJ1-2; 9 bases are shared with TRBD1. The CDR3 sequence is 16 residues long. J gave up 7 bases and V 1 base, and 10 bases lay outside the gene matches. Germline CDR1 MNHNS, CDR2 SASEGT.

V usage is TRBV7-3 and J usage is TRBJ2-1; possible D gene TRBD2, 5 bases. This CDR3 comprises 13 residues. Trimming stripped 1 base from V and 7 bases from J, with 8 bases between. Germline CDR1 is SGHTA and CDR2 is FQGTGA. DNA of the CDR3: TGTGCCAGCAGCTTAAATCGGGGTAATGAGCAGTTCTTC. It encodes CASSLNRGNEQFF.

The V and J genes are TRBV12-3 or TRBV12-4 and TRBJ1-2, with TRBD1 matching over 7 bases. The CDR3 consists of 12 residues. V trimming: 3 bases; J trimming: 8 bases; junction bases outside the gene matches: 3. CDR3 sequence reads: CASSFQDRGYTF. The CDR3 DNA reads TGTGCCAGCAGTTTTCAGGACAGGGGCTACACCTTC.

The chain uses TRBV7-3 and TRBJ2-5, with 8 nucleotides matching TRBD2. Trimming took 3 bases from V and 5 from J; bases not matched to a gene: 5. From germline, CDR1 is SGHTA and CDR2 FQGTGA. CDR3 size: 14 residues. The CDR3 coding sequence is TGTGCCAGCAGCTTCGGGGGGGCTCAGGAGACCCAGTACTTC. Protein product: CASSFGGAQETQYF.

The chain uses TRBV30 and TRBJ2-7; D not certain. The germline V gene encodes CDR1 GTSNPN and CDR2 SVGIG (reference sequence). Trimming took 2 bases from V and 3 from J, leaving 14 bases between them. The CDR3 runs 14 residues. CDR3 sequence: CAWSQSGGLYEQYF. In nucleotides, the CDR3 is TGTGCCTGGAGTCAGTCGGGTGGCCTCTACGAGCAGTACTTC.

The chain carries TRBV6-5 and TRBJ2-7; D is ambiguous. The CDR3 extends over 14 amino acids. V lost 4 bases and J 6 bases, leaving 16 bases between the germline ends. Germline V lookup: CDR1 MNHEY, CDR2 SVGAGI. CDR3 sequence reads: CASSLTRTTGEQYF. CDR3 in DNA: TGTGCCAGCAGTTTGACACGAACGACCGGCGAGCAGTACTTC.

This clone appeared a single time. V is TRBV28 and J is TRBJ1-1; 11 bases line up with TRBD1. Trimming cost V 7 bases and J 1 base; bases outside gene matches: 8. The CDR3 covers 16 residues. Looked up from germline, CDR1 is MDHEN and CDR2 is SYDVKM. The chain's CDR3 is CASTIGGQGANTEAFF. In nucleotides, the CDR3 is TGTGCCAGCACCATTGGCGGACAGGGGGCGAACACTGAAGCTTTCTTT. The whole variable domain, remainder taken from reference TRBV28 and TRBJ1-1, is DVKVTQSSRYLVKRTGEKVFLECVQDMDHENMFWYRQDPGLGLRLIYFSYDVKMKEKGDIPEGYSVSREKKERFSLILESASTNQTSMYLCASTIGGQGANTEAFFGQGTRLTVV.